Shown below are 7 T cell receptor beta chains from a single sample sequenced in a study of OX40 agonist ivuxolimab in advanced cancers. The assay was immunoSEQ multiplex PCR, and TCRdb's table has in-frame clones only and misses some. The table has around 59,000 clones, around 86% seen once; the top ten hold 0.85% to 1.4%. Specimen: CD4+ or CD8+ T cells sorted from blood, collected in a trial of the OX40 agonist ivuxolimab. The receptors stem from an adult with an advanced solid tumor such as melanoma, head and neck, liver or kidney cancer.

The CDR3 here is CASSLGNAGAYEQYF. For the CDR3, the DNA is TGTGCCAGCAGCTTAGGTAACGCGGGTGCTTACGAGCAGTACTTC. The rearrangement links TRBV11-2 to TRBJ2-7; D may be TRBD2 (5 bases). The CDR3 is made up of 15 amino acids. Germline V gene data show CDR1 as SGHAT and CDR2 as FQNNGV. Trimming stripped 1 base from V and 4 bases from J, with 14 bases between.

The chain is built from TRBV5-5 and TRBJ2-5, with D perhaps assigned TRBD1 or TRBD2 (5 bases each). CDR3 size: 14 residues. Germline CDR1 SGHKS, CDR2 YYEKEE (reference sequence). Trimming removed 1 base at V and 7 bases at J, with 14 bases between. The CDR3 DNA reads TGTGCCAGCAGCTTGCCTGGGGGTGAAGCGACCCAGTACTTC. Its translation is CASSLPGGEATQYF.

The chain couples TRBV19 to TRBJ2-5; tentatively, D is TRBD1 (7 bases). The CDR3 extends over 15 amino acids. Deletions cut 1 base from V and 5 bases from J, with 14 bases between. Germline V gene sequence: CDR1 LNHDA, CDR2 SQIVND (reference sequence). The CDR3 loop is CASSIGLQGRETQYF. As DNA, the CDR3 is TGTGCCAGTAGTATAGGTCTACAGGGGAGGGAGACCCAGTACTTC.

The chain uses TRBV2 and TRBJ2-7, with D maybe TRBD2 (6 bases). In germline, CDR1 is SNHLY, CDR2 FYNNEI. This CDR3 has 14 amino acids. Trimming removed 3 bases from V and 3 bases from J, with 12 bases in between. The CDR3 sequence is CASSDRDFRYEQYF. In DNA, the CDR3 is TGTGCCAGCAGTGACCGGGACTTTCGCTACGAGCAGTACTTC.

The chain combines TRBV6-5 with TRBJ1-4; D is undetermined. The CDR3 loop spans 14 amino acids. V lost 6 bases, J lost 5 bases, and 13 bases lay in between. Germline V gene sequence: CDR1 MNHEY, CDR2 SVGAGI. The CDR3 spells CASRTDSYNEKLFF. CDR3 DNA: TGTGCCAGCAGAACTGACTCGTACAATGAAAAACTGTTTTTT.

This clone was counted once. The rearrangement links TRBV15 to TRBJ1-5; D call uncertain. Germline V gene lookup returns CDR1 LNHNV and CDR2 YYDKDF (reference sequence). V lost 1 base and J lost 4, with 5 bases in between. This CDR3 has 13 amino acids. The CDR3 loop is CATSRGGNQPQHF. The CDR3 DNA reads TGTGCCACCAGCAGAGGGGGTAATCAGCCCCAGCATTTT.

The rearrangement links TRBV5-4 to TRBJ2-1, with D tentatively TRBD2 (5 bases). From germline, CDR1 is SGHNT and CDR2 YYREEE (reference sequence). Trimming removed 4 bases from V and 7 bases from J, with 21 bases in between. The CDR3 extends over 16 amino acids. The CDR3 DNA follows: TGTGCCAGCAGCCCTGACTACCCCGGGATAGGAAATGAGCAGTTCTTC. It is translated as CASSPDYPGIGNEQFF.